A single TCR beta chain is shown here with its context. This CDR3 comprises 15 residues. Germline V CDR1 and CDR2: LNHNV, YYDKDF (reference sequence). Trimming at V came to 1 base and at J to 2 bases, leaving 3 bases not matched to a gene. In the source study's methods: Amplification of reference gene primers was used by the study to estimate nucleated cell counts. The table came from immunoSEQ multiplex PCR; TCRdb's copy has only in-frame clones and leaves some out. The V and J calls and the clone size are those of that table, but D and trimming were determined from the DNA. The sample has 200,000 to 250,000 clones; around 86% are singletons. This specimen belongs to a study of blood T cell repertoires in COVID-19.

The source is a woman aged 30 to 39 who had recovered from COVID-19. The J gene is TRBJ2-7, the V gene TRBV15; 9 bases agree with TRBD2. The sequenced sample was peripheral blood. The CDR3 coding sequence is TGTGCCACCAGCAGAGGTGGCGGGGGGGCCTACGAGCAGTACTTC. It yields the protein CATSRGGGGAYEQYF.